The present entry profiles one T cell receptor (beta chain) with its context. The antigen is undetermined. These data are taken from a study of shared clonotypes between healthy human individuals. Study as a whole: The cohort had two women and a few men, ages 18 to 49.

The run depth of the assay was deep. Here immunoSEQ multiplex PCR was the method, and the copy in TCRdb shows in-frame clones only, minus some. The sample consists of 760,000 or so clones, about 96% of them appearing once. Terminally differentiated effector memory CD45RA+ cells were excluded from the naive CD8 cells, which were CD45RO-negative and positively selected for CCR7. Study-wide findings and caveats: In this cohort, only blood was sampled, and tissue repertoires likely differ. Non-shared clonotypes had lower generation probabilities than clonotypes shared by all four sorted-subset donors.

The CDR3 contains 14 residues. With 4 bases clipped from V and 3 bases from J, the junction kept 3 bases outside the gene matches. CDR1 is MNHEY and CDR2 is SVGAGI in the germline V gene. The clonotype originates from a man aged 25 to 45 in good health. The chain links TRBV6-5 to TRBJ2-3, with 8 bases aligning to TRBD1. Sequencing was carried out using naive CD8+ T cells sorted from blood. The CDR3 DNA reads TGTGCCAGCAGTTGGACAGGGCCAACAGATACGCAGTATTTT. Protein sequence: CASSWTGPTDTQYF.